These 18 T cell receptor beta chains were sequenced from one sample in a study of T-cell memory formation after mild COVID-19. TCRdb reprocessed the 5' RACE reads via MiXCR and lists one record per CDR3 protein. The sample lists under 250,000 distinct CDR3 sequences, 15% seen once, with under 2.5% in the top ten. The source material was PBMCs or a T cell subset sorted from them (not recorded which). These receptors all come from an adult woman who had mild COVID-19 (a few samples of this study predate the infection). Cell type and time point are not known.

This clonotype was counted many times. The chain recombines TRBV7-2 with TRBJ2-1; 11 nucleotides align to TRBD2. Germline V gene lookup returns CDR1 SGHTA and CDR2 FQGNSA. The CDR3 spans 17 residues. With V trimmed by 3 bases and J by 7 bases, 11 bases remained unmatched. CDR3 DNA: TGTGCCAGCAGCTTTTTCCGACTAGCGGGGCCGAGGAATGAGCAGTTCTTC. Encoded protein: CASSFFRLAGPRNEQFF.

The chain employs TRBV29-1 and TRBJ1-2; the D gene is possibly TRBD1 (5 bases). This CDR3 contains 12 residues. Deletions cut 1 base from V and 8 bases from J, with 11 bases between. The germline gives CDR1 SQVTM, CDR2 ANQGSEA. CDR3 sequence: CSVEGQGRGYTF. The CDR3 DNA sequence: TGCAGCGTTGAAGGTCAGGGTCGGGGCTACACCTTC.

Only a few counts were recorded for this clonotype. The CDR3 loop reads CASSSNTGQGAHGYTF. DNA for the CDR3: TGTGCCAGCAGCTCAAACACGGGACAGGGGGCGCACGGCTACACCTTC. The chain employs TRBV13 and TRBJ1-2; 12 bases fit TRBD1. Trimming removed 4 bases from V and 8 bases from J; junction bases left unmatched: 11. The germline V gene encodes CDR1 PRHDT and CDR2 FYEKMQ (reference sequence). This CDR3 comprises 16 residues.

Only a few counts were recorded for this clonotype. The rearrangement links TRBV18 to TRBJ2-7; no clear D gene. Trimming took off 3 bases at V and 0 bases at J, with 12 bases between the two ends. Germline values: CDR1 KGHSH, CDR2 LQKENI. The CDR3 has 15 residues. As DNA, the CDR3 is TGTGCCAGCTCACCTACAGAAGTAAGCTCCTACGAGCAGTACTTC. Its protein product is CASSPTEVSSYEQYF. Supplemented by reference TRBV18 and TRBJ2-7, the full variable domain reads NAGVMQNPRHLVRRRGQEARLRCSPMKGHSHVYWYRQLPEEGLKFMVYLQKENIIDESGMPKERFSAEFPKEGPSILRIQQVVRGDSAAYFCASSPTEVSSYEQYFGPGTRLTVT.

This clonotype was seen a handful of times. V usage is TRBV24-1 and J usage is TRBJ2-1, with TRBD2 identical over 7 bases. Unmatched junction bases numbered 14, after V lost 9 bases and J lost 10 bases. There are 14 residues in the CDR3. Germline V CDR1 and CDR2: KGHDR, SFDVKD. The CDR3 is CATERDGGRREQFF. In DNA, the CDR3 is TGTGCCACCGAGCGGGACGGGGGAAGGCGGGAGCAGTTCTTC.

The V and J genes are TRBV5-4 and TRBJ2-3; 7 nucleotides line up with TRBD2. The CDR3 runs 16 residues. Germline assignment: CDR1 SGHNT and CDR2 YYREEE (reference sequence). J was trimmed by 4 bases and V by 2 bases; bases with no gene match: 10. The CDR3 DNA reads TGTGCCAGCAGCTTACTAACCCGACTAGCAGCAGATACGCAGTATTTT. It specifies CASSLLTRLAADTQYF.

This clonotype showed up just a few times. The chain combines TRBV19 with TRBJ2-3; a weak D match, TRBD2 (6 bases). The CDR3 sequence is 15 residues long. Trimming pared 3 bases from V and 2 bases from J, leaving 12 bases between. Germline V gives CDR1 LNHDA, CDR2 SQIVND (reference sequence). Written as DNA, the CDR3 is TGTGCCAGTAGTATGGGGAGGATTTCCACAGATACGCAGTATTTT. Protein sequence: CASSMGRISTDTQYF. Using reference TRBV19 and TRBJ2-3 for the parts outside the CDR3, the full variable domain is DGGITQSPKYLFRKEGQNVTLSCEQNLNHDAMYWYRQDPGQGLRLIYYSQIVNDFQKGDIAEGYSVSREKKESFPLTVTSAQKNPTAFYLCASSMGRISTDTQYFGPGTRLTVL.

The chain joins TRBV24-1 to TRBJ2-3; 7 bases map to TRBD1. Germline-derived CDR1 and CDR2 are KGHDR and SFDVKD. CDR3 length: 19 amino acids. Trimming took 3 bases from V and 0 from J; bases not matched to a gene: 14. In nucleotides, the CDR3 is TGTGCCACCAGTGATCCCCAGGCAGGGGGTCCACGTAGCACAGATACGCAGTATTTT. Translation: CATSDPQAGGPRSTDTQYF.

There are a few counts of this clonotype. CDR3 amino acids: CASSLSGPQFF. The CDR3 bases are TGTGCCAGCAGCTTATCCGGACCGCAGTTCTTC. J is TRBJ2-1 and V is TRBV7-2, with D unresolved. Trimming left V 2 bases short and J 12 bases short, with 8 bases between. The CDR3 sequence is 11 residues long. Germline V gives CDR1 SGHTA, CDR2 FQGNSA.

For the CDR3, the DNA is TGTGCCACCGGGGTTAGACCCTACGAGCAGTACTTC. Amino acid sequence: CATGVRPYEQYF. The chain uses TRBV6-1 and TRBJ2-7, with D perhaps TRBD2 (5 bases). Germline CDR1 and CDR2: MNHNS and SASEGT. Deletions cut 10 bases from V and 2 bases from J, with 12 bases between. The CDR3 runs 12 residues.

Only a few counts were recorded for this clonotype. The chain is built from TRBV12-3 or TRBV12-4 and TRBJ2-2; no firm D call. V was clipped by 3 bases and J by 4 bases, with 15 bases between them. The CDR3 extends over 16 amino acids. The CDR3 sequence: CASSLRLTKGTGELFF. CDR3 DNA: TGTGCCAGCAGTTTGAGGCTGACAAAGGGCACCGGGGAGCTGTTTTTT.

The chain links TRBV7-9 to TRBJ2-5; maybe TRBD2 (7 bases). Trimming cost V 4 bases and J 5 bases, with 20 bases left between them. This CDR3 has 16 amino acids. The germline V gene encodes CDR1 SEHNR and CDR2 FQNEAQ (reference sequence). CDR3 sequence reads: CASSSLQRGAQETQYF. Here the CDR3 DNA reads TGTGCCAGCAGCTCCCTTCAACGGGGGGCCCAGGAGACCCAGTACTTC.

This clonotype occurred a few times. This chain connects TRBV6-5 to TRBJ2-1; 7 nucleotides line up with TRBD2. The CDR3 consists of 15 residues. With 4 bases clipped from V and 9 bases from J, the junction kept 12 bases outside the gene matches. Germline lookup yields CDR1 MNHEY and CDR2 SVGAGI. The DNA of the CDR3 is TGTGCCAGCAGTTGGAGGGGCGGGAGCAGGAGTGAGCAGTTCTTC. Translation: CASSWRGGSRSEQFF.

This rearrangement joins TRBV6-5 to TRBJ1-1; TRBD1 matches at 7 bases. CDR3 length equals 15 residues. Trimming at V came to 5 bases and at J to 4 bases, leaving 10 bases not matched to a gene. Germline V gene lookup returns CDR1 MNHEY and CDR2 SVGAGI. The CDR3 region is CASSKKQGIGTEAFF. CDR3 in DNA: TGTGCCAGCAGTAAAAAACAGGGGATTGGCACTGAAGCTTTCTTT.

There are a few counts of this clonotype. This rearrangement joins TRBV4-3 to TRBJ2-7; D may be TRBD1 (6 bases). Germline V gene lookup returns CDR1 LGHNA and CDR2 YSLEER. V lost 0 bases to trimming and J lost 7 bases, with 16 bases between them. This CDR3 region has 15 residues. Here the CDR3 reads CASSQDLGAIGEQYF. In DNA, the CDR3 is TGCGCCAGCAGCCAAGATTTGGGGGCGATCGGGGAGCAGTACTTC.

This clonotype was recorded a few times. The V call is TRBV12-3 or TRBV12-4, the J call TRBJ1-2, with TRBD1 matching over 10 bases. CDR3 length equals 17 residues. The ends lost 3 bases at V and 4 bases at J; junction bases unmatched: 11. The CDR3 DNA reads TGTGCCAGCAGTTTTAAGGGACAGGGGAGGCCACTCTATGGCTACACCTTC. Translation: CASSFKGQGRPLYGYTF.

The rearrangement links TRBV15 to TRBJ2-7; TRBD2 aligns across 9 bases. The CDR3 has 15 amino acids. Trimming cost V 8 bases and J 3 bases; bases outside gene matches: 11. CDR1 and CDR2 from the germline V gene are LNHNV and YYDKDF (reference sequence). The CDR3 spells CATHNRLAGIYEQYF. The CDR3 nucleotides read TGTGCCACCCATAACCGTCTAGCGGGGATCTACGAGCAGTACTTC. Looking up the rest from reference TRBV15 and TRBJ2-7 gives the full variable domain: DAMVIQNPRYQVTQFGKPVTLSCSQTLNHNVMYWYQQKSSQAPKLLFHYYDKDFNNEADTPDNFQSRRPNTSFCFLDIRSPGLGDTAMYLCATHNRLAGIYEQYFGPGTRLTVT.

This clonotype appeared a few times. V and J are TRBV12-3 or TRBV12-4 and TRBJ2-1; 11 nucleotides line up with TRBD2. With V trimmed by 5 bases and J by 9 bases, 6 bases remained unmatched. CDR3 length: 14 residues. CDR3 loop: CASSQTSGKPEQFF. In DNA form, the CDR3 reads TGTGCCAGCAGTCAGACTAGCGGGAAACCTGAGCAGTTCTTC.